The T cell receptor (beta chain) described here comes from a study of cytomegalovirus exposure and HLA in healthy donors. About the study: Earlier findings included some 100 million unique TCR beta sequences obtained from 150 million to 200 million T cells. Study observations and caveats: Reportedly, a later analysis found an Asian-associated ancestry cluster had fewer N-insertions than the roughly 700-donor mean. Most TCR sequences were rare, but some public TCRs occurred in many donors. Later on, an analysis found that several of the most significant clusters appeared to be linked to common viral pathogens, which included parvovirus B19.

Primers for the PCR totalled 60 Vbeta and 13 Jbeta. Method: immunoSEQ multiplex PCR; TCRdb's copy keeps in-frame clones and lacks some. The sample gives 100,000 to 150,000 clones, roughly 85% of which show up once; approximately 1.5% is in the top ten. CDR3 length: 16 residues. Trimming stripped 0 bases from V and 7 bases from J, with 20 bases between. Germline V gives CDR1 SGHRS, CDR2 YFSETQ. Points on this clone: Antigen unknown.

The sequenced sample consisted of PBMCs. The TCR was taken from a man aged 35-49 years in good health and CMV-seronegative. The chain joins TRBV5-1 to TRBJ2-7; perhaps TRBD2 as D (6 bases). In nucleotides, the CDR3 is TGCGCCAGCAGCTTGGCCGGCGGGGAGGCCCCTAAGGAGCAGTACTTC. Its protein product is CASSLAGGEAPKEQYF.